These 8 T cell receptor beta chains originate from one sample sequenced in a study of blood T cell repertoires in COVID-19. Assay: immunoSEQ multiplex PCR; the TCRdb copy retains only in-frame clones and omits some. The data contain about 54,000 clones, roughly 86% of them singletons. Sequenced: peripheral blood. These receptors were obtained from a man aged 35 to 55 with COVID-19, enrolled during active disease.

The DNA of the CDR3 is TGTGCCAGCAGCTTAGCGGGGTCAGGGGCTAGGCGGGAGCAGTACTTC. It specifies CASSLAGSGARREQYF. The V call is TRBV7-8, the J call TRBJ2-7; maybe TRBD1 (6 bases). Looked up from germline, CDR1 is SGHVS and CDR2 is FQNEAQ. The CDR3 spans 16 residues. V dropped 0 bases and J dropped 7 bases, with 19 bases sitting between them.

The genes are TRBV6-4 and TRBJ2-2, with a tentative D call TRBD1 (6 bases). The CDR3 totals 19 residues. Per germline, CDR1 MRHNA and CDR2 SNTAGT. Deletions cut 4 bases from V and 0 bases from J, with 21 bases between. CDR3 residues: CASSVCISGETPNTGELFF. The CDR3 nucleotides are TGTGCCAGCAGTGTATGTATATCAGGGGAGACCCCGAACACCGGGGAGCTGTTTTTT.

The CDR3 spells CASSLSGTGMGTEAFF. CDR3 nucleotides: TGTGCCAGCAGCTTATCCGGGACAGGGATGGGCACTGAAGCTTTCTTT. V and J are TRBV5-4 and TRBJ1-1, with 9 bases fitting TRBD1. From germline, CDR1 is SGHNT and CDR2 YYREEE (reference sequence). The junction had 9 bases not matched to a gene; V was cut back by 2 bases and J by 4 bases. This CDR3 has 16 amino acids.

This sequence joins TRBV29-1 and TRBJ2-3, with 10 bases aligning to TRBD2. Trimming took 2 bases from V and 4 from J; bases not matched to a gene: 3. CDR3 length equals 14 residues. Germline values: CDR1 SQVTM, CDR2 ANQGSEA. The CDR3 here is CSVETSGTADTQYF. CDR3 sequence (DNA): TGCAGCGTTGAAACTAGCGGGACAGCAGATACGCAGTATTTT.

The chain couples TRBV12-1 to TRBJ1-2; the listed D gene, TRBD1, was not tested against the DNA. TRBV12-1 is assigned pseudogene status. The CDR3 covers 17 residues. CDR3 residues: CASSPTPRGVFNYGYTF. DNA of the CDR3: TGTGCCAGCAGCCCTACCCCAAGGGGCGTCTTTAACTATGGCTACACCTTC.

The chain joins TRBV24-1 to TRBJ2-7, with TRBD1 matching over 9 bases. Germline CDR1 and CDR2: KGHDR and SFDVKD. The CDR3 spans 15 residues. V trimming: 3 bases; J trimming: 6 bases; junction bases outside the gene matches: 8. The CDR3, as DNA: TGTGCCACCAGTGATCCGGGACAGGGTAGTCCCGAGCAGTACTTC. Translating it yields CATSDPGQGSPEQYF.

The V and J genes are TRBV6-5 and TRBJ1-2; TRBD1 might be the D (6 bases). Germline V gives CDR1 MNHEY, CDR2 SVGAGI. Trimming stripped 6 bases from V and 5 bases from J, with 19 bases between. The CDR3 runs 15 residues. In nucleotides, the CDR3 is TGTGCCAGCAGCTCCGGACAGTTCGAGGGTTATGGCTACACCTTC. Protein product: CASSSGQFEGYGYTF.

The rearrangement links TRBV9 to TRBJ2-2; 12 bases are shared with TRBD2. In germline, CDR1 is SGDLS, CDR2 YYNGEE. V was clipped by 8 bases and J by 4 bases; unmatched bases: 6. The CDR3 extends over 15 amino acids. The CDR3 DNA is TGTGCCAGTTCGCCGGGACTAGCGGGCACCGGGGAGCTGTTTTTT. Amino acids: CASSPGLAGTGELFF.